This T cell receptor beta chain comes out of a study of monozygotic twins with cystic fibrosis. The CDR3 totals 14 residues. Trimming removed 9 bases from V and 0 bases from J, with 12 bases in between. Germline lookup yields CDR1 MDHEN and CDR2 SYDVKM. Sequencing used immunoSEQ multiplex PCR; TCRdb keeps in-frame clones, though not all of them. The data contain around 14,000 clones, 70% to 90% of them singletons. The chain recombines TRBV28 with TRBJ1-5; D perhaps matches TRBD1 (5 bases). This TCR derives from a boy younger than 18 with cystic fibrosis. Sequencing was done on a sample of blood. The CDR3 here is CASRTGNSNQPQHF. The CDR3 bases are TGTGCCAGTCGCACAGGAAATAGCAATCAGCCCCAGCATTTT.